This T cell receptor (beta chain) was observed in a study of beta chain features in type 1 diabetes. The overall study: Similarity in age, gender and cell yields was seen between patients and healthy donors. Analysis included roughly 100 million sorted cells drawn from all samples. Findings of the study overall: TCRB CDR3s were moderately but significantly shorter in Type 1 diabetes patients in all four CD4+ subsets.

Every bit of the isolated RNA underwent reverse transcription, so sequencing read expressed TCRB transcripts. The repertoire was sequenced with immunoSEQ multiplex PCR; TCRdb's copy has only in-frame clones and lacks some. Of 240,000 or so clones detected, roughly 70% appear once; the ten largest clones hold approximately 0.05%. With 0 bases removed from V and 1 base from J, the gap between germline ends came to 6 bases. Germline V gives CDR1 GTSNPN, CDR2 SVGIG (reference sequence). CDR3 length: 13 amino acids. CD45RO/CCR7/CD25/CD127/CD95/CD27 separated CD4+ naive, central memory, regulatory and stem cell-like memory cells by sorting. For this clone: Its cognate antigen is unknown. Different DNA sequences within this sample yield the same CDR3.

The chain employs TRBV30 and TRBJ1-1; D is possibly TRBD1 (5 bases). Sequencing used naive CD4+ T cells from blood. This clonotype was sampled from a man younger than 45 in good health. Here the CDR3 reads CAWSVGQNTEAFF. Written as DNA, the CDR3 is TGTGCCTGGAGTGTAGGACAGAACACTGAAGCTTTCTTT.